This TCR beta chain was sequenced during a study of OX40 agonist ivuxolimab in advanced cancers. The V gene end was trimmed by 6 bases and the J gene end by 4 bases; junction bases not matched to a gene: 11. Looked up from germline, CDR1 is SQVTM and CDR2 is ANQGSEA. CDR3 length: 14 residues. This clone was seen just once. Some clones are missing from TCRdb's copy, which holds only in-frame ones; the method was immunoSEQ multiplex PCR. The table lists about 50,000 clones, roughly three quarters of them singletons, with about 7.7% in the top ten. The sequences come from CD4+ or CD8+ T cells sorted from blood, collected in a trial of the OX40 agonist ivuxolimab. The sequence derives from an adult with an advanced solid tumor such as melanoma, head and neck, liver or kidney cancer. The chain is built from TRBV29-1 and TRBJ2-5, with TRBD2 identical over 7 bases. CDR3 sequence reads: CSVRRGGSGETQYF. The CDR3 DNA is TGCAGCGTCCGGCGGGGAGGGAGTGGAGAGACCCAGTACTTC.